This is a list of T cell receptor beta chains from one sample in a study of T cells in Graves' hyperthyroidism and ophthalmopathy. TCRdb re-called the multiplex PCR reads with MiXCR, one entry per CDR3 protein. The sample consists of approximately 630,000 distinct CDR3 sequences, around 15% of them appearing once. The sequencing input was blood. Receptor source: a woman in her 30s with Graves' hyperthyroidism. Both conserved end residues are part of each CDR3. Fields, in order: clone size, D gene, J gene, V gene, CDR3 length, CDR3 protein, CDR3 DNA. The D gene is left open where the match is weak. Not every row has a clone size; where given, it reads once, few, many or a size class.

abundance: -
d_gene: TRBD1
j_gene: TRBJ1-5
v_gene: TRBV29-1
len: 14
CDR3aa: CSVRDRGSHQPQHF
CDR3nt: TGCAGCGTCCGGGACAGGGGCTCCCATCAGCCCCAGCATTTT

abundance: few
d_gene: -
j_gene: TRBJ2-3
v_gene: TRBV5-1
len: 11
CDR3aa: CASMSVDTQYF
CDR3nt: TGCGCCAGCATGTCTGTAGATACGCAGTATTTT

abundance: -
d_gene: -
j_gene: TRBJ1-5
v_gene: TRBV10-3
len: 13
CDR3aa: CAINGGNNQPQHF
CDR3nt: TGTGCCATCAATGGGGGCAACAATCAGCCCCAGCATTTT

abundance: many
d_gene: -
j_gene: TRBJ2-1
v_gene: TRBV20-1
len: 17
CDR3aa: CSARDTQAAISYNEQFF
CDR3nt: TGCAGTGCTAGAGATACGCAGGCGGCGATTTCCTACAATGAGCAGTTCTTC

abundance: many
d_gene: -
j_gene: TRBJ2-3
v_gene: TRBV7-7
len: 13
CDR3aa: CASSLLQTDTQYF
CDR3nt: TGTGCTAGCAGCTTATTACAGACAGATACGCAGTATTTT

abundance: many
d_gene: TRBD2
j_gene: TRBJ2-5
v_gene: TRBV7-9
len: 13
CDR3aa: CASSYSGEETQYF
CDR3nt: TGTGCCAGCAGCTATAGCGGGGAAGAGACCCAGTACTTC

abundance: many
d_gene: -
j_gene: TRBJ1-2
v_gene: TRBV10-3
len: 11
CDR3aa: CAISDGEGYTF
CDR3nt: TGTGCCATCAGTGATGGGGAGGGCTACACCTTC

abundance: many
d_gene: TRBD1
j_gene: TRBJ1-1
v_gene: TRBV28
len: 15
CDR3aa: CASSFPWTGGTEAFF
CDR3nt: TGTGCCAGCAGTTTCCCCTGGACAGGGGGCACTGAAGCTTTCTTT

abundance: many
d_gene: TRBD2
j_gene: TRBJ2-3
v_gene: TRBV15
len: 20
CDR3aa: CATSTLRLAGKLSSTDTQYF
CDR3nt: TGTGCCACCAGCACCCTTCGACTAGCGGGAAAACTATCTAGCACAGATACGCAGTATTTT

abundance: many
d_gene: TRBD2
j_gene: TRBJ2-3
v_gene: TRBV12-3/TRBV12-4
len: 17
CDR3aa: CASSLGSGDRSTDTQYF
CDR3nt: TGTGCCAGCAGTTTAGGGAGCGGGGATAGGAGCACAGATACGCAGTATTTT

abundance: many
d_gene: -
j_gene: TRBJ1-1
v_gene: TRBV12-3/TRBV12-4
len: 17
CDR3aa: CASSNTNIRQTNTEAFF
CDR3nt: TGTGCCAGCAGCAACACGAACATTCGACAGACGAACACTGAAGCTTTCTTT

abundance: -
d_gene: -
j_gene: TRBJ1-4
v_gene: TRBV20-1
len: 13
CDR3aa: CSASGILDEKLFF
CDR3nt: TGCAGTGCTTCGGGGATCTTAGATGAAAAACTGTTTTTT

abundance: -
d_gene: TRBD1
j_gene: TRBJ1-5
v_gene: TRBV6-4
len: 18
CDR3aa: CASSDPGPGTGRNQPQHF
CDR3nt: TGTGCCAGCAGTGACCCTGGTCCCGGGACAGGGAGGAATCAGCCCCAGCATTTT

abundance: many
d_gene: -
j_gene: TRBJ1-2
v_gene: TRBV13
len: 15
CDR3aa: CASSLGRAARYGYTF
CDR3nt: TGTGCCAGCAGCTTAGGCCGGGCAGCCCGCTATGGCTACACCTTC

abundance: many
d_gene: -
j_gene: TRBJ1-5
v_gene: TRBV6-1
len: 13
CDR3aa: CASLGFSNQPQHF
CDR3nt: TGTGCCAGCCTCGGATTTAGCAATCAGCCCCAGCATTTT

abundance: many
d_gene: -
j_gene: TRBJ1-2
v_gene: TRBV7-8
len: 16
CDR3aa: CASSLTRGRANYGYTF
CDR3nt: TGTGCCAGCAGCTTAACTCGGGGGAGAGCTAACTATGGCTACACCTTC

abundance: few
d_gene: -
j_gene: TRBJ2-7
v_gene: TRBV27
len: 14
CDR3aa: CASSLDGWAYGQYF
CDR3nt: TGTGCCAGCAGTTTAGACGGGTGGGCCTACGGGCAGTACTTC

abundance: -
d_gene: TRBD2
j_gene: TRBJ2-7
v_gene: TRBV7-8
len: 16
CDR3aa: CASSLTLLSGNYEQYF
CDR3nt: TGTGCCAGCAGCTTAACCCTCCTGAGCGGGAACTACGAGCAGTACTTC

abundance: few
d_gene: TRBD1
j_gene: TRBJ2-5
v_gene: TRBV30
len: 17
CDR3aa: CAWSVFRGTVIQETQYF
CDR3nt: TGTGCCTGGAGTGTGTTCAGGGGGACAGTCATCCAAGAGACCCAGTACTTC

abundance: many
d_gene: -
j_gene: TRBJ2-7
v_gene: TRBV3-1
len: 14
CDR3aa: CASSQVMPGSEQYF
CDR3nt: TGTGCCAGCAGCCAAGTCATGCCAGGGAGCGAGCAGTACTTC

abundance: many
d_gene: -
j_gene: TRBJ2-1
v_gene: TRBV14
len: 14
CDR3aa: CASSSWTEYNEQFF
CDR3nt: TGTGCCAGCAGCTCGTGGACAGAATACAATGAGCAGTTCTTC

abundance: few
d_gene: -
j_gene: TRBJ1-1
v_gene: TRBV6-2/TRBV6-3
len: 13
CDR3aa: CASSYKGSSEAFF
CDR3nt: TGTGCCAGCAGTTATAAGGGGTCGTCTGAAGCTTTCTTT

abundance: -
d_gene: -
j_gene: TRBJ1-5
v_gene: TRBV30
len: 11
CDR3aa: CAWTAKEPQHF
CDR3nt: TGTGCCTGGACAGCCAAAGAGCCCCAGCATTTT

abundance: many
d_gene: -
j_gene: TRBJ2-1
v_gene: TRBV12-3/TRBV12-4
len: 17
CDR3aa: CASSLSVGRRSYNEQFF
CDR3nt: TGTGCCAGCAGTTTAAGTGTTGGGAGGCGGTCCTACAATGAGCAGTTCTTC

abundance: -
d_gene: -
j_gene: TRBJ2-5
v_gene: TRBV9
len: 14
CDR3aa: CASSVAGSRETQYF
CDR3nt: TGTGCCAGCAGCGTAGCCGGGTCTCGGGAGACCCAGTACTTC

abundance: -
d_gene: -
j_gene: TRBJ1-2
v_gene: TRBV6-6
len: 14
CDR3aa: CASSYPASNYGYTF
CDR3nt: TGTGCCAGCAGTTACCCCGCTTCTAACTATGGCTACACCTTC

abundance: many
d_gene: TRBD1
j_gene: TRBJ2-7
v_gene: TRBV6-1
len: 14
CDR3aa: CASSRTGDSYEQYF
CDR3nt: TGTGCCAGCAGTCGGACAGGCGACTCCTACGAGCAGTACTTC

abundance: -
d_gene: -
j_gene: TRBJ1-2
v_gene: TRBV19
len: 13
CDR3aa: CASNRGDRYGYTF
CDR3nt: TGTGCCAGTAACCGGGGGGACCGCTATGGCTACACCTTC

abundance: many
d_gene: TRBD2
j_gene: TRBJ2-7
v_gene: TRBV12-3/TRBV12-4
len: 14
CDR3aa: CASSRREGMYEQYF
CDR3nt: TGTGCCAGCAGTCGACGGGAGGGTATGTACGAGCAGTACTTC

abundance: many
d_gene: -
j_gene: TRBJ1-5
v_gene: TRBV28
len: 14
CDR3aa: CASSLIPELQPQHF
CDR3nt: TGTGCCAGCAGTTTAATACCGGAGCTTCAGCCCCAGCATTTT

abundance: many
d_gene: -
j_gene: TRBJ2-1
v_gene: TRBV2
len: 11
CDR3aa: CASRGEVEQFF
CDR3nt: TGTGCCAGCAGGGGGGAGGTCGAGCAGTTCTTC

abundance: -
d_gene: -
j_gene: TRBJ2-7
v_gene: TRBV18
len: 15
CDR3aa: CASSPVGQGNYERYF
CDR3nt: -

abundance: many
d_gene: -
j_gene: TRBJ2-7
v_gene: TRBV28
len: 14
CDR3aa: CASSSLAQIHEQYF
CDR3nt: TGTGCCAGCAGTTCCTTGGCTCAAATCCACGAGCAGTACTTC

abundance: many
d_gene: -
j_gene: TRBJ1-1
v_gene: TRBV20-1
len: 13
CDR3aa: CSAKVGRAHEAFF
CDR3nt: TGCAGTGCCAAAGTAGGTCGGGCCCATGAAGCTTTCTTT

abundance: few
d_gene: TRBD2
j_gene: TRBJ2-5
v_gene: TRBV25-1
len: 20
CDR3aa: CASSGGIAGGPIRSQETQYF
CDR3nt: TGTGCCAGCAGTGGGGGTATAGCGGGAGGGCCAATTAGGTCCCAAGAGACCCAGTACTTC

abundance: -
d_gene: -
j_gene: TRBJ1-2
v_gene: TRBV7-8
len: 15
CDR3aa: CASSLDWTANYGYTF
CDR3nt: TGTGCCAGCAGCTTAGATTGGACCGCTAACTATGGCTACACCTTC

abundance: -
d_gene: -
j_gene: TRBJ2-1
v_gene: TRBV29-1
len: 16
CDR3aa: CSVGPPRYSSYNEQFF
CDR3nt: TGCAGCGTTGGTCCCCCACGATACAGCTCCTACAATGAGCAGTTCTTC

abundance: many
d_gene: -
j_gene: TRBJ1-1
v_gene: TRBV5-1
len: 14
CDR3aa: CASTKVDGGTEAFF
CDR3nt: TGCGCCAGCACCAAAGTTGACGGGGGCACTGAAGCTTTCTTT

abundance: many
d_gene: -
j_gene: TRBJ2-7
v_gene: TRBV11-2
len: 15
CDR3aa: CASSPPDGGSYEQYF
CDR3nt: TGTGCCAGCAGCCCACCTGATGGAGGATCGTACGAGCAGTACTTC

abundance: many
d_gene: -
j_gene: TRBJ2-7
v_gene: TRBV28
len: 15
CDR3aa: CASSPRVGKPYEQYF
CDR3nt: TGTGCCAGCAGTCCGAGAGTGGGAAAGCCCTACGAGCAGTACTTC

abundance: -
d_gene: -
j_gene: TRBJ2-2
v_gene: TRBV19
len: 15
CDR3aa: CASSIGLAVSGELFF
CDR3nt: TGTGCCAGTAGTATCGGGCTAGCTGTCTCCGGGGAGCTGTTTTTT

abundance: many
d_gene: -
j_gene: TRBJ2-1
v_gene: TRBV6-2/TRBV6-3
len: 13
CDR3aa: CASSFLWSSEQFF
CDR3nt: TGTGCCAGCAGTTTCCTATGGTCCAGTGAGCAGTTCTTC

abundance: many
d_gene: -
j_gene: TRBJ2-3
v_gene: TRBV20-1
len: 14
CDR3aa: CSARDGASTDTQYF
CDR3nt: TGCAGTGCTAGAGATGGGGCTAGCACAGATACGCAGTATTTT

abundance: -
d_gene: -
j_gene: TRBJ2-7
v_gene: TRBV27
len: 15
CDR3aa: CASRDGGGGRYEQYF
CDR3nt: TGTGCCAGCAGGGATGGAGGGGGCGGGCGCTACGAGCAGTACTTC

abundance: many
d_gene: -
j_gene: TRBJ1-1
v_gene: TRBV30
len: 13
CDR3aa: CAWSVAVNTEAFF
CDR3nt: TGTGCCTGGAGTGTAGCGGTGAACACTGAAGCTTTCTTT

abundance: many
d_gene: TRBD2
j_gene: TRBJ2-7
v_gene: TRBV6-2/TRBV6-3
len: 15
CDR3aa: CASSYSGLVDHEQYF
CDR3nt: TGTGCCAGCAGTTACTCAGGACTAGTGGACCACGAGCAGTACTTC

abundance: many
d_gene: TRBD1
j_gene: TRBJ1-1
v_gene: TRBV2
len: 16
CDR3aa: CASSEIGGQGATEAFF
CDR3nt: TGTGCCAGCAGTGAAATAGGGGGACAGGGGGCAACTGAAGCTTTCTTT

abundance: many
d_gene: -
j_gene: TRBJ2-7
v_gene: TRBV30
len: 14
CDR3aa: CAWTPGRLNYEQYF
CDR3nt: TGTGCCTGGACCCCGGGCAGGCTAAACTACGAGCAGTACTTC

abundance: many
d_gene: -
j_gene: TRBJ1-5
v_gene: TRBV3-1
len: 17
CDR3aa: CASSPTWGGGSNQPQHF
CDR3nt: TGTGCCAGCAGCCCCACTTGGGGAGGGGGTAGCAATCAGCCCCAGCATTTT

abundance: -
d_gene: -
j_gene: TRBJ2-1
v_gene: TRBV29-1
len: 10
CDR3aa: CSVVGHEQFF
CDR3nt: TGCAGCGTTGTGGGTCATGAGCAGTTCTTC

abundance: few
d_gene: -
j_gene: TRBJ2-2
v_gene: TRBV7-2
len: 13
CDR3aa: CASSPPVSRELFF
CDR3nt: TGTGCCAGCAGCCCCCCCGTGTCCAGGGAGCTGTTTTTT

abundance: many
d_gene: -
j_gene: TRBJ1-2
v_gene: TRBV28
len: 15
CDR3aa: CASSSDKRIRYGYTF
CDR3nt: TGTGCCAGCAGTTCTGACAAGAGGATCCGCTATGGCTACACCTTC

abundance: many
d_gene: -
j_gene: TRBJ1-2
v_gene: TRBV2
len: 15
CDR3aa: CASSDWPGDNYGYTF
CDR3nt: TGTGCCAGCAGTGATTGGCCCGGCGATAACTATGGCTACACCTTC

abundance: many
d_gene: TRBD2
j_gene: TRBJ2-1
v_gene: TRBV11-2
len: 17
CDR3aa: CASSPTSGSASYNEQFF
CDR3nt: TGTGCCAGCAGCCCAACTAGCGGGAGCGCCTCCTACAATGAGCAGTTCTTC

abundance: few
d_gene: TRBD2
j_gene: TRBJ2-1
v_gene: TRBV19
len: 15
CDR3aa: CASSMGTSGRNEQFF
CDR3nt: TGTGCCAGTAGTATGGGGACTAGCGGGAGAAATGAGCAGTTCTTC

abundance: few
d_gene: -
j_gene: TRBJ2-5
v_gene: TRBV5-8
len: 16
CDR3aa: CASSLSWRAVQETQYF
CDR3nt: TGTGCCAGCAGCTTGTCCTGGAGGGCCGTTCAAGAGACCCAGTACTTC